Listed below are T cell receptor beta chains from one sample, sequenced in a study of cytomegalovirus exposure and HLA in healthy donors. The protocol was immunoSEQ multiplex PCR, while the TCRdb copy is restricted to in-frame clones and leaves out a portion. The repertoire holds over 90,000 clones, with approximately 73% as singletons. The sample comprised PBMCs. The source of these receptors is a young woman in good health and CMV-seropositive. Each CDR3 is given with its conserved first and last residue. D genes are given only for firm matches. Clone size is shown for a subset of rows, as once, few, many or a class of expanded clone.

D,J,size,V,DNA,CDR3
TRBD2,TRBJ2-2,once,TRBV7-9,TGTGCCAGCAGTTCCAGACTAGCGGGGGGGAACACCGGGGAGCTGTTTTTT,CASSSRLAGGNTGELFF
-,TRBJ2-7,-,TRBV6-6,TGTGCCAGCAGGGGGGCCATGGGCGGGGGACCCTACGAGCAGTACTTC,CASRGAMGGGPYEQYF
TRBD1,TRBJ2-3,-,TRBV6-1,TGTGCCAGCAAAGAAAGGGGGCCCGATACGCAGTATTTT,CASKERGPDTQYF
TRBD1,TRBJ2-7,-,TRBV5-1,TGCGCCAGCAGCGCCGGACAGGGTGGGGAGTACGAGCAGTACTTC,CASSAGQGGEYEQYF
-,TRBJ1-1,once,TRBV30,TGTGCCTGGACCCGTGGTGTTACGGGTCTCACTGAAGCTTTCTTT,CAWTRGVTGLTEAFF
TRBD1,TRBJ1-2,-,TRBV5-4,TGTGCCAGCAGACCGCCGGGACAGGGATTCTTAGAAAGGGGCTACACCTTC,CASRPPGQGFLERGYTF
TRBD2,TRBJ2-3,-,TRBV10-3,TGTGCCATCAGTGAGTCTTTACTAGCGGGAGGGCCTGTCTACACAGATACGCAGTATTTT,CAISESLLAGGPVYTDTQYF
-,TRBJ2-2,once,TRBV12-5,TGTGCTAGTGGTTCGGGACTCCGGACCGGGGAGCTGTTTTTT,CASGSGLRTGELFF
TRBD2,TRBJ2-1,-,TRBV7-2,TGTGCCAGCAGCTTAACAGTGGCGGCTAGCGGGAGGGCATACAATGAGCAGTTCTTC,CASSLTVAASGRAYNEQFF
TRBD2,TRBJ2-1,-,TRBV27,TGTGCCAGCAGTTTTACTAGCGGGGCCTACAATGAGCAGTTCTTC,CASSFTSGAYNEQFF
TRBD2,TRBJ2-5,-,TRBV5-1,TGCGCCAGCAGCAGTGGACTAGCGGGGAGAAGACGGGAGACCCAGTACTTC,CASSSGLAGRRRETQYF
TRBD2,TRBJ2-3,few,TRBV6-1,TGTGCCAGCAGTGACAGCGGGGGGAAATATAGCACAGATACGCAGTATTTT,CASSDSGGKYSTDTQYF
TRBD1,TRBJ2-7,-,TRBV6-6,TGTGCCAGCAGTTCGTCCCCCGGGACAGGGGTGTACGAGCAGTACTTC,CASSSSPGTGVYEQYF
-,TRBJ1-1,-,TRBV11-1,TGTGCCAGCAGCACAACCTTCCCAGGGAACACTGAAGCTTTCTTT,CASSTTFPGNTEAFF
-,TRBJ2-7,many,TRBV5-5,TGTGCCAGCAGCTTGGGTGGCAGGGGAATGGATGAGCAGTACTTC,CASSLGGRGMDEQYF
-,TRBJ1-2,-,TRBV9,TGTGCCAGCAGCGAAAGGACGGGGGACGGCTATGGCTACACCTTC,CASSERTGDGYGYTF
-,TRBJ2-7,-,TRBV5-1,TGCGCCAGCAGCTTCGGGGTAACCTCCTACGAGCAGTACTTC,CASSFGVTSYEQYF
TRBD1,TRBJ1-2,-,TRBV19,TGTGCCAGTAGTCTACAGGGGATTCTTGGCTACACCTTC,CASSLQGILGYTF
-,TRBJ1-2,-,TRBV4-1,TGCGCCAGCAGCCACACTAGCGGACAGAGTAACTATGGCTACACCTTC,CASSHTSGQSNYGYTF
-,TRBJ1-2,once,TRBV4-3,TGCGCCAGCAGCCAAGAAGTCGGGGATAGGGGCTACACCTTC,CASSQEVGDRGYTF
-,TRBJ1-3,few,TRBV6-5,TGTGCCAGCAGTCTGGGGGGAACAGGAAACACCATATATTTT,CASSLGGTGNTIYF
TRBD1,TRBJ2-3,-,TRBV27,TGTGCCAGCAGTTTACGATCCAGGGGGACAGATACGCAGTATTTT,CASSLRSRGTDTQYF
-,TRBJ2-5,few,TRBV7-2,TGTGCCAGCAGCTTCCGGGAGACCCAGTACTTC,CASSFRETQYF
-,TRBJ1-3,-,TRBV5-1,TGCGCCAGCAGCATACAGGGTCCCGGAAACACCATATATTTT,CASSIQGPGNTIYF
-,TRBJ2-7,-,TRBV27,TGTGCCAGCAGTTTATCTACCGGGGGTTACGAGCAGTACTTC,CASSLSTGGYEQYF
TRBD2,TRBJ2-7,-,TRBV9,TGTGCCAGCAGCGTAGCGGCGGGGGGGCCTCACGAGCAGTACTTC,CASSVAAGGPHEQYF
TRBD1,TRBJ2-7,-,TRBV7-9,TGTGCCAGCAGCTTAGTGGACAGGATCGTATACGAGCAGTACTTC,CASSLVDRIVYEQYF
TRBD1,TRBJ2-1,-,TRBV11-2,TGTGCCAGCAGCCCTTCTCCGGGACAGGGGGCCTCCTACAATGAGCAGTTCTTC,CASSPSPGQGASYNEQFF
TRBD1,TRBJ1-5,-,TRBV7-6,TGTGCCAGCAGCTCGGGGACAGGGCCTTATAGCAATCAGCCCCAGCATTTT,CASSSGTGPYSNQPQHF
TRBD2,TRBJ2-1,-,TRBV5-6,TGTGCCAGCAGCCAGTTTCCTCTGGGTAGCGGGGGGGGTGAGCAGTTCTTC,CASSQFPLGSGGGEQFF
-,TRBJ2-1,-,TRBV7-8,TGTGCCAGCAGCTCCCCCCCTTCTAGCAGATTCTCCTACAATGAGCAGTTCTTC,CASSSPPSSRFSYNEQFF
-,TRBJ2-1,-,TRBV29-1,TGCAGCGTGGGGGGGGCGGGAGCTCTCCATGAGCAGTTCTTC,CSVGGAGALHEQFF
TRBD1,TRBJ2-7,-,TRBV27,TGTGCCAGCAGTTTATCGGTGACAGGGTTGAGCGAGCAGTACTTC,CASSLSVTGLSEQYF
-,TRBJ2-5,-,TRBV9,TGTGCCAGCAGCTATATTTTAGCGCCCCAAGAGACCCAGTACTTC,CASSYILAPQETQYF
TRBD1,TRBJ2-7,-,TRBV4-2,TGTGCCAGCGGTAAAACAGGGGGCCTTTCCTACGAGCAGTACTTC,CASGKTGGLSYEQYF
-,TRBJ2-1,-,TRBV10-3,TGTGCCATCAGTCCATTACAGGCTGCGAGCTCCTACAATGAGCAGTTCTTC,CAISPLQAASSYNEQFF
TRBD2,TRBJ2-2,-,TRBV4-1,TGCGCCAGCAGCCAAGACTCAAAACTAGCGGGGGGGAAGAACACCGGGGAGCTGTTTTTT,CASSQDSKLAGGKNTGELFF
-,TRBJ2-2,-,TRBV29-1,TGCAGCGGGCTTGGGGCAGCGAACACCGGGGAGCTGTTTTTT,CSGLGAANTGELFF
-,TRBJ2-7,-,TRBV5-1,TGCGCCAGCAGCATTGGACAGACGAGCGAGCAGTACTTC,CASSIGQTSEQYF
-,TRBJ2-7,few,TRBV7-6,TGTGCCAGCAGCTTAGAAACAAGCGGAGCCTACGAGCAGTACTTC,CASSLETSGAYEQYF
TRBD2,TRBJ2-3,-,TRBV9,TGTGCCAGCAGTGCTACCGGGACTACGCGGCAGGATACGCAGTATTTT,CASSATGTTRQDTQYF